This entry features one T cell receptor beta chain sequence. V trimming: 5 bases; J trimming: 6 bases; junction bases outside the gene matches: 8. Germline assignment: CDR1 SGHAT and CDR2 FQNNGV. CDR3 size: 16 residues. Per the authors' pipeline: Reference gene primer amplification gave nucleated cell count estimates. Produced via immunoSEQ multiplex PCR; TCRdb's table is partial and in-frame only. V, J and clone size were drawn from that table, and D and trimming were deduced from the DNA. The sample shows around 180,000 clones, 88% of them seen only once. This entry belongs to a study of blood T cell repertoires in COVID-19. Overall study: The United States, Italy and Spain were the sources of the acute and convalescent COVID-19 samples.

The V and J genes are TRBV11-2 and TRBJ1-6; 9 bases are shared with TRBD1. The sequence came from a man aged 55 to 70 with acute or convalescent COVID-19. Sequenced input: peripheral blood. CDR3: CASSAAQGQGNSPLHF. In DNA form, the CDR3 reads TGTGCCAGCAGCGCCGCTCAGGGACAGGGTAATTCACCCCTCCACTTT. Variable domain in full (rest from reference TRBV11-2 and TRBJ1-6): EAGVAQSPRYKIIEKRQSVAFWCNPISGHATLYWYQQILGQGPKLLIQFQNNGVVDDSQLPKDRFSAERLKGVDSTLKIQPAKLEDSAVYLCASSAAQGQGNSPLHFGNGTRLTVT.